This T cell receptor beta chain was sequenced for a study of blood T cell repertoires in COVID-19 (dated by TCRdb to 2020 to 2022). Broadly, across the study: The collaborator samples originated in the United States, Italy and Spain and spanned the acute and convalescent phases of COVID-19. The prospective study material was composed of cDNA or gDNA derived from T cells, B-cell-depleted T cells, or PBMCs. The dataset comprised deeply sampled blood TCRbeta repertoires from subjects exposed to, actively infected with, or recovered from COVID-19. The repertoires were released in a freely available public database meant as a resource for research on the immune response to SARS-CoV-2. Samples were obtained from the ongoing ImmuneRACE study (first 160 participants) and from 950 to 1,500 subjects provided by 6 global collaborators. Nearly every sample came with metadata listing a de-identified subject ID, COVID-19 status, age in years and sex. Where HLA class I and class II types were available, the types were taken from metadata supplied by the sample provider, not from assay-based typing. General study outcomes and caveats: The amount of clinical and demographic metadata varied by source and participant and was provided uncurated.

The immunoSEQ Assay, a bias-controlled multiplex PCR, was used to amplify TCRbeta CDR3 regions from genomic DNA. In the paper's pipeline: Nucleated cell counts per sample were estimated from amplification of reference gene primers within the assay. To quantify the absolute abundance of each unique TCRbeta CDR3 rearrangement, sequence reads were collapsed and filtered. For each sample, productive Simpson clonality was calculated by taking the square root of Simpson's diversity index across productive rearrangements. Not all clones reach the TCRdb copy of this immuneACCESS table, which keeps in-frame sequences only. Checked studies attribute under half of the gap to unresolved V genes and leave the rest unexplained. Clonal size and the V and J genes are those of that table, whereas D and trimming came from the DNA. This sample comprises roughly 410,000 clones, 87% of them detected only once. The ten largest clones capture about 2.1% of the sample.

This clone has just one count. It has no known antigen specificity. Base qualities are missing; no much larger clone stands one base away. One collaborating source in Seattle enrolled patients during active infection and followed them longitudinally through the course of disease. The collaborating institutions used their own protocols to collect whole blood in K2EDTA tubes. For TCRbeta analysis, collaborators shipped samples as frozen whole blood, isolated PBMCs, or DNA extracted from either of those sample types. The V end loses 5 bases and the J end loses 5 bases, and a stretch of 27 bases separates them. Reading from cysteine to phenylalanine, the CDR3 counts 18 amino acids. The sequence is cut down to CDR3 DNA, 54 bases in frame from base 1. From the germline V gene (reference sequence), CDR1 is LGHDT and CDR2 is YNNKEL.

The receptor comes from an older woman with COVID-19, enrolled during active disease. This chain is built from TRBV3-1 (or the pseudogene TRBV3-2) and TRBJ1-1; TRBD1 might be the D gene, on 6 matching bases. The material sequenced was peripheral blood. This receptor has the CDR3 CASSFRRNRVVDRTEAFF. The bases are TGTGCCAGCAGCTTTAGAAGAAACAGGGTTGTGGACCGGACTGAAGCTTTCTTT.